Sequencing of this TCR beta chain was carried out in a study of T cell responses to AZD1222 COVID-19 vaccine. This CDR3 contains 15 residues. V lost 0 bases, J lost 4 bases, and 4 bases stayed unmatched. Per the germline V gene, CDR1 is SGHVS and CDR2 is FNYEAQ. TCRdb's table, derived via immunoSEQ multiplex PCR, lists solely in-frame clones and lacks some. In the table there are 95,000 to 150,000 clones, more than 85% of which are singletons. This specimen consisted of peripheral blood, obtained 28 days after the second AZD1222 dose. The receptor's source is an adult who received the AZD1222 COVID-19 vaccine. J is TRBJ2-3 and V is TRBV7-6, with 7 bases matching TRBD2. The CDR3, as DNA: TGTGCCAGCAGCTTAGCACGTCTAGCGGCAGATACGCAGTATTTT. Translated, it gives CASSLARLAADTQYF.